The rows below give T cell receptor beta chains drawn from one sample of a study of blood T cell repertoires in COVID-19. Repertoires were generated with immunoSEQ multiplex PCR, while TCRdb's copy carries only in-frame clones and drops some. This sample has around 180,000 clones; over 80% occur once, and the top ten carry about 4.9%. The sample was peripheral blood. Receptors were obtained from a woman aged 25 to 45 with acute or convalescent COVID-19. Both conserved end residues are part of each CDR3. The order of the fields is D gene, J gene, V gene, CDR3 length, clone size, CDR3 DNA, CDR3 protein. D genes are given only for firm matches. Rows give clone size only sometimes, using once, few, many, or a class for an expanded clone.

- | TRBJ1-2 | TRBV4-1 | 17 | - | TGCGCCAGCAGCCACCCAGCCCGGGACAACTCCAGAGGAGGCTACACCTTC | CASSHPARDNSRGGYTF
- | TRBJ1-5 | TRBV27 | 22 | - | TGTGCCAGCAGTTTATCGATTAGCGATTTGTCCGTTAACCAATATAGCAATCAGCCCCAGCATTTT | CASSLSISDLSVNQYSNQPQHF
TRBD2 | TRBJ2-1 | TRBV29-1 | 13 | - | TGCAGCGTTGACCTAGCGGGAGTTTCTGAGCAGTTCTTC | CSVDLAGVSEQFF
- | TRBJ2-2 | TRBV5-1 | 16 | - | TGCGCCAGCAGCTTCGGGCGGGTAGCGAACACCGGGGAGCTGTTTTTT | CASSFGRVANTGELFF
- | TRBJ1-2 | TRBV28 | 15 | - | TGTGCCAGCAGTTCATTGGACGGACTCATCTATGGCTACACCTTC | CASSSLDGLIYGYTF
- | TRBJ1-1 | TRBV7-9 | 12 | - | TGTGCCAGCAGCGTAACTGGCGGTGAAGCTTTCTTT | CASSVTGGEAFF
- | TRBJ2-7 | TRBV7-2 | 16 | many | TGTGCCAGCAGCTTGTCACTTTTTTCCGACTCGGTCGAGCAGTACTTC | CASSLSLFSDSVEQYF
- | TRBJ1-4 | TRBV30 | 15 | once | TGTGCCTGGAGCCGCCGGGTGGAAACTAATGAAAAACTGTTTTTT | CAWSRRVETNEKLFF
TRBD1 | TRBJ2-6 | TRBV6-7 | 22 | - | TGTGCCAGCAGTTACTCGAGCTCGTGTTTAAGGGGGCTTCCCTTCGGGGCCAACGTCCTGACTTTC | CASSYSSSCLRGLPFGANVLTF
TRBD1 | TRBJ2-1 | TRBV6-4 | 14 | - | TGTGCCAGCAAAAGTGGACAGGCGAACAATGAGCAGTTCTTC | CASKSGQANNEQFF
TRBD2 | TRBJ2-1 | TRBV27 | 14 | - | TGTGCCAGCAGGGATAGCGGGAGATCAAATGAGCAGTTCTTC | CASRDSGRSNEQFF
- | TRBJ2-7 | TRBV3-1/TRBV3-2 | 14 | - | TGTGCCAGCAGCCGGGGCCGGGGAGGTTCTGAGCAGTACTTC | CASSRGRGGSEQYF
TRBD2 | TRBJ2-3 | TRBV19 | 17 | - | TGTGCCAGTAGCGGGACTAGCGGGAGGGCCAGTTCAGATACGCAGTATTTT | CASSGTSGRASSDTQYF
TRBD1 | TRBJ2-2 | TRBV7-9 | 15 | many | TGTGCCAGCAGGCCGAGACAGGGGGCTGCCGGGGAGCTGTTTTTT | CASRPRQGAAGELFF
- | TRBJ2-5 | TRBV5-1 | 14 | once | TGCGCCAGCACGGGGGTTGCGGGAAAGGAGACCCAGTACTTC | CASTGVAGKETQYF
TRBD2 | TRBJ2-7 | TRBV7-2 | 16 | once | TGTGCCAGCAGCTTAGCGAGCCCTAGCGGGGGGCCTGAGCAGTACTTC | CASSLASPSGGPEQYF
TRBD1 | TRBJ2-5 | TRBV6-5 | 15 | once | TGTGCCAGCAGTAGGAAACCGGGACAGGGGGCCACCCAGTACTTC | CASSRKPGQGATQYF
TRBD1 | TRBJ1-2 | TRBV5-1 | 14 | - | TGCGCCAGCAGGGGACAGCCAACTAACTATGGCTACACCTTC | CASRGQPTNYGYTF
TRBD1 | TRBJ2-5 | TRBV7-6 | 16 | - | TGTGCCAGCAGCTCCGGGACAGCAATAGTCAGGGAGACCCAGTACTTC | CASSSGTAIVRETQYF
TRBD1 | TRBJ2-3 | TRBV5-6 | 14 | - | TGTGCCAGCAAGCGACAGGGGGCGCACGATACGCAGTATTTT | CASKRQGAHDTQYF
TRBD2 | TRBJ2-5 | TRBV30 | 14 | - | TGTGCCTGGAGTGCAACTAGCGGGGTAGAGACCCAGTACTTC | CAWSATSGVETQYF
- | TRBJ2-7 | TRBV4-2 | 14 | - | TGTGCCAGCAGTCTTCCGGACTTAAAGGACGAGCAGTACTTC | CASSLPDLKDEQYF
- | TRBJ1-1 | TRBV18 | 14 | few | TGTGCCAGCTCACGGGGACATGTGAACACTGAAGCTTTCTTT | CASSRGHVNTEAFF
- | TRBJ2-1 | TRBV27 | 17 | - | TGTGCCAGCAGTTTACTCCCTCCCGTTATGAGGGTGGATGAGCAGTTCTTC | CASSLLPPVMRVDEQFF
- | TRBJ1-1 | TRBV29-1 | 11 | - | TGCAGCGTTGCTGGAGGCAGTGAAGCTTTCTTT | CSVAGGSEAFF
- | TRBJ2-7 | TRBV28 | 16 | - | TGTGCCAGCAATGAGTGGTCCCCCAGGGGATCTCGCGAGCAGTACTTC | CASNEWSPRGSREQYF
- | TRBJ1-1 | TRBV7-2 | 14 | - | TGTGCCAGCAGCTTAGGGGGCAGGTTAGCTGAAGCTTTCTTT | CASSLGGRLAEAFF
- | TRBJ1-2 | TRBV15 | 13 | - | TGTGCCACCATCGGGAAACCCAACTATGGCTACACCTTC | CATIGKPNYGYTF
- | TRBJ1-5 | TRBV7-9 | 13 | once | TGTGCCAGCAGCTTAGAGCCTCATCAGCCCCAGCATTTT | CASSLEPHQPQHF